This T cell receptor (beta chain) stems from a study of cytomegalovirus exposure and HLA in healthy donors. Findings and limits, study-wide: Common viral pathogens (according to a later analysis) appeared linked to several of the most significant clusters.

Details on this clone: Antigen specificity is unknown.

The PCR ran on 60 Vbeta and 13 Jbeta primers. This table comes from immunoSEQ multiplex PCR, and its TCRdb copy is limited to in-frame clones, with some not included. Of 210,000 or so clones in the sample, roughly 81% are singletons; the top ten hold over 2%. Sequenced material: PBMCs. The receptor comes from a woman aged 30 to 39 in good health and CMV-seropositive.

The CDR3 sequence: CASSFVGNQPQHF. DNA for the CDR3: TGTGCCAGCAGTTTCGTCGGCAATCAGCCCCAGCATTTT. The chain links TRBV27 to TRBJ1-5; D not certain. V was cut by 3 bases and J by 2 bases, with 5 bases left in between. Germline CDR1 and CDR2: MNHEY and SMNVEV (reference sequence). The CDR3 consists of 13 residues.